This is a list of T cell receptor beta chains from one sample in a study of T cell responses to AZD1222 COVID-19 vaccine. The assay was immunoSEQ multiplex PCR, and TCRdb's table has in-frame clones only and misses some. Of under 150,000 clones listed, 90% are singletons. This specimen consisted of peripheral blood, obtained on day 0 of AZD1222 vaccination. Receptors originate from an adult in good health. Both conserved end residues are part of each CDR3. A D gene is named only where the DNA matches it firmly.

TRBJ1-5	NA	TRBV5-8	TGTGCCAGCAGCTTGCGGGGGCTAGATCAGCCCCAGCATTTT	CASSLRGLDQPQHF
TRBJ2-7	NA	TRBV6-5	TGTGCCAGCAGCAGGGGTCTGGACGAGCAGTACTTC	CASSRGLDEQYF
TRBJ1-2	NA	TRBV6-1	TGTGCCAGCAGTGAAGCCTGGACACGATCCTATGGCTACACCTTC	CASSEAWTRSYGYTF
TRBJ2-2	TRBD1	TRBV5-1	TGCGCCAGCAGCTTGGCCGGACAGGCCACCGGGGAGCTGTTTTTT	CASSLAGQATGELFF
TRBJ2-2	TRBD2	TRBV4-1	TGCGCCAGCACCCTAGCGGGGGGGCTGGTGAACACCGGGGAGCTGTTTTTT	CASTLAGGLVNTGELFF
TRBJ1-1	NA	TRBV10-3	TGTGCCATCAGGCCTCCAGGGGACTTCGACACTGAAGCTTTCTTT	CAIRPPGDFDTEAFF
TRBJ1-2	NA	TRBV2	TGTGCCAGCAGAGACTTCGGGGGGCTCGTCTATGGCTACACCTTC	CASRDFGGLVYGYTF
TRBJ2-1	NA	TRBV16	TGTGCCAGCAGCCAACGGAATGAGCAGTTCTTC	CASSQRNEQFF
TRBJ2-7	TRBD2	TRBV4-3	TGCGCCAGCAGCCAGCGAGCGGGAGAGGACGAGCAGTACTTC	CASSQRAGEDEQYF
TRBJ2-7	TRBD2	TRBV5-1	TGCGCCAGCAGCTTAACAGTTACTAGCGGGAGGAACTTC	CASSLTVTSGRNF
TRBJ1-1	NA	TRBV11-2	TGTGCCAGCAGCTTAAATAGCTTAAGGATGAACACTGAAGCTTTCTTT	CASSLNSLRMNTEAFF
TRBJ1-2	NA	TRBV15	TGTGCCACCAGCAGAGACCTACCCGAAAGCTATGGCTACACCTTC	CATSRDLPESYGYTF
TRBJ1-3	NA	TRBV6-1	TGTGCCAGCAGTGAGCAGGGAAACACCATATATTTT	CASSEQGNTIYF
TRBJ1-4	TRBD1	TRBV27	TGTGCCAGCAGTCTACTAGGGGGCCATGAAAAACTGTTTTTT	CASSLLGGHEKLFF
TRBJ2-7	NA	TRBV30	TGTGCCTGGAGTCCCGGAGCTAACTACGAGCAGTACTTC	CAWSPGANYEQYF
TRBJ2-7	NA	TRBV30	TGTGCACAAGGCCGGGCTAGCGCCGCCTACGAGCAGTACTTC	CAQGRASAAYEQYF
TRBJ2-3	TRBD2	TRBV7-3	TGTGCCAGCAGCTTATACGGGACTAGCGGGAGGGTAGATACGCAGTATTTT	CASSLYGTSGRVDTQYF